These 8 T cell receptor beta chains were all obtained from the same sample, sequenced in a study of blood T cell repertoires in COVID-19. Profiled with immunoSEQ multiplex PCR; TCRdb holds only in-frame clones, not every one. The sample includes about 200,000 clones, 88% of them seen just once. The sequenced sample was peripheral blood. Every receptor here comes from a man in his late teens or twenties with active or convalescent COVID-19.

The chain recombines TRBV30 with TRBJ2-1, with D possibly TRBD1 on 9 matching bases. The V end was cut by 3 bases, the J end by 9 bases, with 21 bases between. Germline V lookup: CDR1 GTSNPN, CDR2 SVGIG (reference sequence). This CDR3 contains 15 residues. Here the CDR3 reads CAWRADSGTGREQFF. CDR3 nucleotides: TGTGCCTGGAGGGCTGATAGCGGGACAGGGCGTGAGCAGTTCTTC.

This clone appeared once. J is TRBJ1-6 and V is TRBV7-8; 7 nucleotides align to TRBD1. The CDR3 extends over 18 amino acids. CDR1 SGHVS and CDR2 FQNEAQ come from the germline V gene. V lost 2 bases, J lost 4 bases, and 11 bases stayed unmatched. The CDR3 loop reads CASSLSFQPQGYNSPLHF. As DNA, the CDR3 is TGTGCCAGCAGCTTATCTTTTCAACCACAGGGGTATAATTCACCCCTCCACTTT.

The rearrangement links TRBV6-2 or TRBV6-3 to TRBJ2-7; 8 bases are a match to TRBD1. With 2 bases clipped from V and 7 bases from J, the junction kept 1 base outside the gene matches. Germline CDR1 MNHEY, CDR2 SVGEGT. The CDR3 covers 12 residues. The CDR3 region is CASSYRTGEQYF. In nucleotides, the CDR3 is TGTGCCAGCAGTTACAGGACAGGGGAGCAGTACTTC.

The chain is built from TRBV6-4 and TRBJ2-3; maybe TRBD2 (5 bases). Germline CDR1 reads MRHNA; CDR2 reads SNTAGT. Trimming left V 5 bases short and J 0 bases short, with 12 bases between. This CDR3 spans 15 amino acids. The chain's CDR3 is CASSSLGGSTDTQYF. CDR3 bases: TGTGCCAGCAGTTCGCTAGGCGGGAGCACAGATACGCAGTATTTT.

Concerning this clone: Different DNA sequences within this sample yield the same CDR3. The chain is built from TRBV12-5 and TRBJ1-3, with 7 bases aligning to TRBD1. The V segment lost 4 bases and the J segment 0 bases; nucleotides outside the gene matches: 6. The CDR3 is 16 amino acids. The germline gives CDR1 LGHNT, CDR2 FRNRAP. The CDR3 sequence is CASGSRQGPSGNTIYF. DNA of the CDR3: TGTGCTAGTGGTTCCAGACAGGGACCCTCTGGAAACACCATATATTTT.

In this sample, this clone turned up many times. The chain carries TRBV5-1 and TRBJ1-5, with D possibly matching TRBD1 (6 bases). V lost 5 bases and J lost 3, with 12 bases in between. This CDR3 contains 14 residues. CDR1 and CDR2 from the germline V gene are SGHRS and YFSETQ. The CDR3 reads CASSTGQHNQPQHF. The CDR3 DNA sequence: TGCGCCAGCAGTACTGGACAGCACAATCAGCCCCAGCATTTT.

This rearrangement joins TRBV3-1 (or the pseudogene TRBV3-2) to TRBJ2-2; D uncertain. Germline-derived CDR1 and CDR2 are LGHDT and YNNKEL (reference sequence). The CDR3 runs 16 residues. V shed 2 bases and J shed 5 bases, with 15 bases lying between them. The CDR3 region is CASSQIDGVGTGELFF. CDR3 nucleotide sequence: TGTGCCAGCAGCCAAATAGACGGAGTCGGTACCGGGGAGCTGTTTTTT.

CDR3: CASSNGGELHYGYTF. CDR3 DNA: TGCGCCAGCAGCAACGGGGGGGAGTTGCACTATGGCTACACCTTC. The chain is built from TRBV5-1 and TRBJ1-2, with D perhaps matching TRBD1 (5 bases). This CDR3 comprises 15 residues. Trimming left V 4 bases short and J 3 bases short, with 16 bases between. Germline CDR1 and CDR2: SGHRS and YFSETQ.